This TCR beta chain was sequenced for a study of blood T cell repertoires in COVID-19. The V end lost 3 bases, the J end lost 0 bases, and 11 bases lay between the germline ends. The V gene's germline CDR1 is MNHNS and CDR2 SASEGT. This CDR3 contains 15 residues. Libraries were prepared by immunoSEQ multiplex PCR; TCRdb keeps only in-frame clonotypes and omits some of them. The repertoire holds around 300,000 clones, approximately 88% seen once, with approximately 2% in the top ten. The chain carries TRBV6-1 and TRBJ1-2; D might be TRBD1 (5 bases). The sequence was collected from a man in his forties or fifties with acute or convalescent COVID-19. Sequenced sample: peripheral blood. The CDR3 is CASSEQTVSNYGYTF. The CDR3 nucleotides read TGTGCCAGCAGTGAGCAGACAGTCTCTAACTATGGCTACACCTTC.